Given below is one T cell receptor (beta chain) in context. Its specificity is unknown. Unstimulated regulatory T cells (CD4+CD25+CD127-), CD4+CD25- non-regulatory cells, CD4 and CD8 cells were FACS-sorted from thawed PBMCs. The sample comes from a study of Tregs in tolerant kidney transplant recipients. Study observations and caveats: Donor-specific Treg expansion exceeded global Treg expansion in tolerant patients, suggesting antigen drive. No direct test of biological reproducibility was done here.

Repertoires were generated with immunoSEQ multiplex PCR, while TCRdb's copy carries only in-frame clones and drops some. In the table there are 60,000 to 95,000 clones, 95% to 98% of which are singletons. This receptor was identified in a human donor who received a combined kidney and bone marrow transplant. The material was CD4+ T cells from blood, obtained before the transplant.

The CDR3: CSVLSGLETQYF. The CDR3 nucleotides are TGCAGCGTTCTGTCCGGTTTGGAGACCCAGTACTTC. This sequence joins TRBV29-1 and TRBJ2-5; D unclear. The germline V and J ends were trimmed by 5 bases and 5 bases, with 12 bases remaining between them. Germline V CDR1 and CDR2: SQVTM, ANQGSEA. The CDR3 runs 12 residues.